This is a list of T cell receptor beta chains from one sample in a study of CD8+CD57+ T cells in acquired aplastic anemia. TCRdb recomputed calls from the reads with MiXCR, one row per CDR3 protein. This table holds just over 400,000 distinct CDR3 sequences, around 68% found once. Sequencing was done on a sample of sorted CD4+, CD8+, or CD8+CD57+ T cells (not recorded which) from PBMCs. Receptors were obtained from a human donor in good health, serving as a control. CDR3s include the opening cysteine and the closing phenylalanine or tryptophan. The D gene is left open where the match is weak. Not every row has a clone size; where given, it reads once, few, many or a size class.

>TRBV20-1|TRBJ2-3|-|15|-
CSATPTQGLTDTQYF
TGCAGTGCTACACCCACCCAGGGACTCACAGATACGCAGTATTTT
>TRBV7-3|TRBJ1-2|-|14|-
CASSLEVGYEEYFF
TGTGCCAGCAGCTTGGAAGTCGGCTACGAGGAGTACTTCTTC
>TRBV20-1|TRBJ2-1|-|11|-
CSARTLDEHFF
TGCAGTGCGAGGACATTGGATGAACATTTCTTC
>TRBV5-1|TRBJ1-1|TRBD1|15|-
CASSLDRGINTEAFF
TGCGCCAGCAGCTTGGACAGGGGGATTAACACTGAAGCTTTCTTT
>TRBV10-3|TRBJ1-5|-|12|-
CAIGQEDQHQHF
TGTGCCATCGGTCAGGAAGATCAGCACCAGCATTTT
>TRBV5-1|TRBJ1-2|-|16|-
CASSLSPTVTSYGYTF
TGCGCCAGCAGCCTCTCTCCGACAGTCACCTCTTATGGCTACACCTTC
>TRBV2|TRBJ1-2|-|14|-
CASNRERSYYDQTF
TGTGCCAGCAATAGGGAGCGATCGTACTATGACCAGACCTTC
>TRBV10-3|TRBJ1-1|-|14|few
CAIRAGGAPTEAFF
TGTGCCATCAGGGCTGGGGGTGCGCCAACTGAAGCTTTCTTT
>TRBV7-2|TRBJ1-5|-|14|few
CASSLGESNQPQHF
TGTGCCAGCAGCTTAGGGGAAAGCAATCAGCCCCAGCATTTT
>TRBV7-9|TRBJ1-3|-|15|many
CASSPEGGRGNTIYF
TGTGCCAGCAGCCCCGAAGGGGGGCGGGGAAACACCATATATTTT
>TRBV19|TRBJ1-1|-|14|many
CASSITAGWTEAFF
TGTGCCAGTAGTATAACGGCAGGGTGGACTGAAGCTTTCTTT
>TRBV10-3|TRBJ1-4|-|18|many
CAISQEFGPPISDEKLFF
TGTGCCATCAGCCAGGAGTTCGGTCCCCCAATTTCGGATGAAAAACTGTTTTTT
>TRBV15|TRBJ2-5|TRBD1|17|few
CATTSEPPGQGRETQYF
TGTGCCACCACCAGTGAACCCCCGGGACAGGGGAGAGAGACCCAGTACTTC
>TRBV20-1|TRBJ2-1|-|16|-
CSAREPGRGDYNEQFF
TGCAGTGCTAGAGAGCCTGGCCGGGGTGACTACAATGAGCAGTTCTTC
>TRBV7-9|TRBJ2-5|-|14|-
CASSSLRGGETHYF
TGTGCCAGCAGCAGTTTGAGGGGGGGAGAGACCCACTACTTC
>TRBV2|TRBJ1-2|TRBD1|16|few
CASSFTGTENHYGYTF
TGTGCCAGCAGCTTTACCGGGACAGAAAACCACTATGGCTACACCTTC
>TRBV7-2|TRBJ1-6|-|15|-
CASSFADRTNGYTHF
TGTGCCAGCAGCTTTGCCGACAGAACAAATGGATACACCCACTTT
>TRBV29-1|TRBJ2-3|TRBD1|11|-
CSVGQVDTQYF
TGCAGTGTGGGACAGGTAGATACGCAGTATTTT
>TRBV20-1|TRBJ1-5|TRBD1|16|-
CSAIPTGTYANQPQHF
TGCAGTGCTATACCGACAGGGACCTACGCCAATCAGCCCCAGCATTTT
>TRBV7-2|TRBJ2-5|TRBD1|16|-
CASSPGQGGYQVTQYF
TGTGCCAGCAGTCCGGGACAGGGGGGGTACCAAGTGACCCAGTACTTC
>TRBV7-2|TRBJ2-7|TRBD2|15|-
CASRSRGGGDNEQYF
TGTGCCAGCAGATCTCGCGGGGGGGGAGACAATGAGCAGTACTTC
>TRBV7-8|TRBJ2-7|-|13|-
CASSSDRSHGQYF
TGTGCCAGCAGCTCTGACAGATCGCACGGGCAGTACTTC
>TRBV14|TRBJ2-7|TRBD1|17|-
CASSQEPDRARPYEQYF
TGTGCCAGCAGCCAAGAACCGGACAGGGCCAGACCCTACGAGCAGTACTTC
>TRBV7-3|TRBJ2-3|-|15|many
CASSWGTFSTDTQYF
TGTGCCAGCAGCTGGGGGACGTTTAGCACAGATACGCAGTATTTT
>TRBV5-1|TRBJ1-4|-|15|many
CASSLAGQGNEKLFF
TGCGCCAGCAGCTTGGCCGGCCAGGGTAATGAAAAACTGTTTTTT
>TRBV7-9|TRBJ2-1|-|15|once
CASSRQTSTVTQHFF
TGTGCCAGCAGCCGGCAGACCAGCACAGTTACGCAGCATTTCTTC
>TRBV7-2|TRBJ2-7|TRBD2|15|-
CASSSRRAGTLSYYF
TGTGCCAGCAGCTCCCGACGAGCGGGGACCCTCTCCTACTACTTC
>TRBV2|TRBJ1-4|-|13|once
CASSSRTHEILFF
TGTGCCAGCAGTTCACGGACACATGAGATTTTGTTCTTT
>TRBV24-1|TRBJ2-3|TRBD1|17|many
CATSDPNSRQGPDTQYF
TGTGCCACCAGTGATCCGAACTCAAGACAGGGCCCAGATACGCAGTATTTT
>TRBV20-1|TRBJ2-7|TRBD2|15|-
CSARVVWTSSYEQYF
TGCAGTGCTAGGGTTGTGTGGACTAGCTCTTACGAGCAGTACTTC
>TRBV7-2|TRBJ2-5|TRBD2|16|few
CASSLRTSGGQETQYF
TGTGCCAGCAGCTTAAGAACTAGCGGGGGGCAAGAGACCCAGTACTTC
>TRBV7-9|TRBJ1-1|TRBD1|13|many
CASSFGDRGKAFF
TGTGCCAGCAGCTTCGGGGACAGGGGGAAGGCTTTCTTT
>TRBV20-1|TRBJ1-3|-|11|-
CSARGGQNGYF
TGCAGCGCTAGAGGCGGGCAGAACGGGTATTTT
>TRBV2|TRBJ1-2|TRBD1|14|many
CASRVDRSPGGYTF
TGTGCCAGCAGAGTGGACAGGTCCCCTGGCGGCTACACCTTC
>TRBV25-1|TRBJ1-1|TRBD1|13|-
CASTAGQDYEDSF
TGTGCCAGCACTGCAGGACAGGACTATGAAGACTCCTTT
>TRBV9|TRBJ1-6|-|13|-
CASSCGGSSPLHF
TGTGCCAGCAGCTGCGGTGGGTCTTCACCCCTCCACTTT
>TRBV15|TRBJ2-7|-|14|-
CATSRGLDIYEQYF
TGTGCCACCAGCAGAGGACTAGATATCTACGAGCAGTACTTC
>TRBV15|TRBJ2-3|-|13|-
CDTGRTREETQYF
TGTGACACAGGGAGAACACGAGAAGAGACGCAGTATTTC
>TRBV2|TRBJ2-3|-|11|-
CASGESDTQYF
TGTGCCAGCGGGGAGTCAGATACGCAGTATTTT
>TRBV5-8|TRBJ1-5|-|15|many
CASSLGGGVNQPQHF
TGTGCCAGCAGCTTAGGAGGGGGGGTCAATCAGCCCCAGCATTTT
>TRBV20-1|TRBJ2-1|-|13|-
CSARGGSDNEQFF
TGCAGTGCGAGAGGGGGGTCAGATAATGAGCAGTTCTTC
>TRBV7-4|TRBJ2-1|-|14|-
CASSLSGSYNAQFF
TGTGCCAGCAGCCTAAGTGGTTCCTACAATGCGCAGTTCTTC
>TRBV20-1|TRBJ1-2|-|18|many
CSASRGALAVESNYGYTF
TGCAGTGCTAGTCGGGGGGCGCTTGCCGTGGAATCTAACTATGGCTACACCTTC
>TRBV2|TRBJ1-5|-|17|few
CASNPNLLTGSNQPQHF
TGTGCCAGCAACCCGAACCTTTTAACGGGAAGCAATCAGCCCCAGCATTTT
>TRBV12-3/TRBV12-4|TRBJ2-5|TRBD2|15|-
CASRSDGGVAENQYF
TGTGCCAGCAGATCTGACGGGGGGGTCGCCGAGAACCAGTACTTC
>TRBV9|TRBJ2-7|-|15|-
CASSVAAGYSYEQYF
TGTGCCAGCAGCGTAGCTGCAGGGTACTCCTACGAGCAGTACTTC
>TRBV20-1|TRBJ2-2|-|12|-
CSVQGNTGELFF
TGCAGTGTACAGGGGAACACCGGGGAGCTGTTTTTT
>TRBV12-3/TRBV12-4|TRBJ2-1|TRBD1|15|many
CASRGSGGPYNEQFF
TGTGCCAGCAGAGGGTCAGGGGGCCCCTACAATGAGCAGTTCTTC
>TRBV19|TRBJ1-6|TRBD1|14|few
CASSLTGRDSPLHF
TGTGCCAGTAGCTTGACAGGGCGGGATTCACCCCTCCACTTT
>TRBV2|TRBJ1-4|-|14|-
CASSVWQGPEKLFF
TGTGCCAGCAGTGTCTGGCAGGGGCCTGAAAAACTGTTTTTT
>TRBV5-1|TRBJ2-3|-|14|-
CASSLETGIHEQYF
TGCGCCAGCAGCTTGGAGACTGGGATCCATGAGCAGTATTTT
>TRBV30|TRBJ2-6|-|15|many
CAWTIGVTGANVLTF
TGTGCCTGGACCATTGGAGTGACTGGGGCCAACGTCCTGACTTTC
>TRBV24-1|TRBJ1-2|-|14|-
CATSDFRENYGYTF
TGTGCCACCAGTGATTTTAGAGAGAACTATGGCTACACCTTC
>TRBV5-6|TRBJ2-1|-|13|-
CASSLGPTNEQFF
TGTGCCAGCAGCTTAGGGCCGACCAATGAGCAGTTCTTC
>TRBV9|TRBJ1-1|-|11|-
CARRQWAEAFF
TGTGCCAGGAGACAGTGGGCTGAAGCTTTCTTT
>TRBV7-6|TRBJ1-1|-|14|-
CASSVEAAETEDFF
TGTGCCAGCAGCGTAGAGGCCGCGGAGACTGAAGATTTCTTT
>TRBV7-2|TRBJ1-2|-|18|-
CASSSGVVTVAFFYGYTF
TGTGCCAGCAGCTCCGGGGTTGTGACTGTGGCTTTCTTTTATGGCTACACCTTC
>TRBV25-1|TRBJ1-1|-|15|-
CASSELRGRESGAFF
TGTGCCAGCAGTGAATTACGGGGCAGGGAGTCTGGCGCTTTCTTT
>TRBV9|TRBJ2-7|-|17|-
CASRDTTGYTEAYEQYF
TGTGCCAGCAGGGACACCACAGGGTACACTGAAGCTTACGAGCAGTACTTC